The sequence of this T cell receptor (beta chain) was determined in a study of blood T cell repertoires in COVID-19 (dated by TCRdb to 2018 to 2020). About the study as a whole: Samples from collaborators originated in the United States, Italy and Spain and spanned both the acute and convalescent phases of COVID-19. The repertoires were made available in a free public database intended to serve as a resource for research on the immune response to SARS-CoV-2. Where available, HLA class I and class II types were obtained from metadata supplied by the sample provider rather than from assay-based typing. The prospective study material was composed of cDNA or gDNA derived from T cells, B-cell-depleted T cells, or PBMCs. Deeply sampled blood TCRbeta repertoires from subjects exposed to, actively infected with, or recovered from COVID-19 were included in the dataset. The samples were drawn from two sources: the first 160 participants of the ongoing ImmuneRACE study, and 1,200 or so subjects contributed by 6 global collaborators. The sample metadata nearly always contained a de-identified subject ID, COVID-19 status, age in years and sex. On the study overall, not on this receptor specifically: Clinical and demographic metadata were provided uncurated, with the amount varying by source and participant.

TCRbeta CDR3 regions were amplified from genomic DNA using the immunoSEQ Assay, a bias-controlled multiplex PCR. As for the original processing: The number of nucleated cells in each sample was estimated from the amplification of reference gene primers within the assay. Sequence reads were collapsed and filtered to measure the absolute abundance of every unique TCRbeta CDR3 rearrangement. For each sample, productive Simpson clonality was calculated as the square root of Simpson's diversity index over productive rearrangements. Sourced from immuneACCESS, this table was stored by TCRdb with only in-frame sequences that have V and J called. A share of the clones is absent; for the studies checked, an unresolved V gene accounts for under half, and the remainder has no known explanation. V, J and clone size derive from that table, while D and trimming were established from the DNA sequence. This sample is represented by roughly 48,000 clones; around 83% of them were singletons. About 5.2% of the sample comes from the top ten.

CDR1 and CDR2 (SNHLY, FYNNEI) derive from the germline V gene. The CDR3 starts with the cysteine, ends with the phenylalanine, and has 13 residues. This entry keeps only the CDR3 DNA: 39 bases, framed from base 1. Deletion took 4 bases off V and 6 bases off J, with a span of 9 bases between the germline ends. Comments on this clone: Its antigen is unknown. Nothing much larger sits one base from this clone, and base qualities are not available.

Each collaborating institution followed its own protocols to collect whole blood in K2EDTA tubes. For TCRbeta analysis, collaborator samples were shipped as frozen whole blood, as isolated PBMCs, or as DNA extracted from either sample type. This clonotype was sampled from a human donor in a cohort sampled during active COVID-19. The sample taken for sequencing was peripheral blood. In this chain, TRBV2 is recombined with TRBJ2-2; the D region possibly corresponds to TRBD1 (6 bases align). The base sequence is TGTGCCAGCAGTGTGGGGGCTTCCGGGGAGCTGTTTTTT. Its coded protein is CASSVGASGELFF.